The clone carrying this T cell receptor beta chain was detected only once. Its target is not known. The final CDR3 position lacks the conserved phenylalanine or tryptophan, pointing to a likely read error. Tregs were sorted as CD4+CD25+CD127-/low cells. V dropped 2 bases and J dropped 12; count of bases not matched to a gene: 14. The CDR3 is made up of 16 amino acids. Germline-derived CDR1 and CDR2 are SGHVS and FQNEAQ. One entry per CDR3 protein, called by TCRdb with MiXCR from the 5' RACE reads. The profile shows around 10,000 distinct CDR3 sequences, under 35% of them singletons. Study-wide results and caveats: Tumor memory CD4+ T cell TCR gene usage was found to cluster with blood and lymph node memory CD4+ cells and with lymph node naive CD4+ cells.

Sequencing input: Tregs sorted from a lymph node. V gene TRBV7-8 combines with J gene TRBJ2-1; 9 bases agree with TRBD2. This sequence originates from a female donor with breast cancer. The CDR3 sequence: CASSLPTSGRPGVQFL. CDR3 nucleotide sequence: TGTGCCAGCAGCTTACCGACAAGCGGGAGGCCCGGGGTGCAGTTCCTC.